This T cell receptor beta chain was sequenced during a study of cytomegalovirus exposure and HLA in healthy donors (dated by TCRdb to about 2017). A note on the overall study: An earlier analysis of 587 of the donors reported about 280 Gb of sequence data and approximately 120 million unique TCR beta sequences obtained from 180 million or so T cells. Roughly 300 gigabases of sequencing data and 70 million to 100 million unique TCR sequences were included in an early release covering 500 to 750 HLA-typed donors. Among the approximately 420 genotyped donors, more than 70% belonged to the genetic ancestry cluster associated with self-reported Caucasian donors. The aim of the study was to test whether cataloging public T cell receptors could identify signatures of past pathogen exposure. Using immunosequencing, the study profiled T cell repertoires from 666 subjects and related those repertoires to cytomegalovirus serostatus. Along with the approximately 700-subject first cohort, a separate validation cohort of some 130 different subjects was used. High-throughput TCR immunosequencing, statistical association of individual TCRs with disease status, and machine learning were combined to predict cytomegalovirus infection status. To study patterns of TCR occurrence, a later analysis re-analyzed previously published TCR beta repertoires from under 750 donors and added high-resolution HLA genotyping. In the later analysis, no new phenotypic data were used to find candidate immune exposures; instead, reliance was placed on TCR beta sequences and their occurrence across donors. An earlier analysis of around 580 of the donors used high-throughput TCR beta sequencing to judge whether each TCR beta V gene segment behaved as functional or pseudogenic. Donor age, sex, ethnicity and CMV serostatus were compiled together with the repertoire data. Genome-wide SNP genotypes for about 65% of the 666 donors were used in a later genetic analysis, which treated that subset as a discovery cohort. Every discovery cohort repertoire had been produced on one sequencing platform. Both class I and class II loci were covered by HLA typing, at four-digit resolution. The number of typed donors differed by locus: about 629-630 for A, B, C, DRB1 and DQB1; some 500 for DQA1; some 610 for DPA1; and around 470 for DPB1. Roughly 5 DR-DQ haplotypes were handled as single units for association and clustering, since linkage in the cohort was strong. Among over 350 genotyped donors of the cohort, an average of 235,054 unique TCR beta nucleotide sequences were sequenced per donor, around 18% of them non-productive. General conclusions and limits of the study: CMV serostatus was the only immune exposure information available for the cohort. A cluster of highly shared sequence variants was judged likely to represent a technical artifact of the sequencing pipeline. At a false discovery rate of 0.05, a later analysis linked some 17,000 TCR beta sequences to specific HLA alleles. According to a later genetic analysis, donors in an Asian-associated ancestry cluster had fewer N-insertions in productive TCRs than the approximately 630-donor mean. In vitro tests confirmed that a few of the cytomegalovirus-associated TCR beta chains recognize cytomegalovirus antigens. In a later analysis, HLA-associated TCR beta chains showed more clonal expansion and lower generation probabilities than non-associated chains that were equally common. In both the original and validation cohorts, the classifier was reported to diagnose cytomegalovirus status with high specificity and sensitivity. The authors suggested that the approach could potentially be generalized to other disease states and immunological phenotypes. A further reported finding was that TCR beta sequences accurately predicted the HLA-A and HLA-B alleles for most subjects in the first cohort. Because some donors lacked HLA typing at each locus, the association tests relied only on the typed subset. An association between a missense DCLRE1C variant and V-gene and J-gene trimming of TCR beta chains was found in a later genetic analysis and replicated in an independent cohort. Sequencing depth was assumed to be roughly uniform across donors in the presence/absence analyses, though that assumption may not hold. The earlier analysis of about 600 of the donors excluded some 15 rarely observed V segments, including chromosome 9 orphons, because counts were too low. In an earlier analysis of some 550 of the donors, most TCR beta V segments were observed in productive rearrangements about 87% or about 30% of the time, broadly matching IMGT annotations. The cohort was sequenced for TCR beta chains only, and without alpha or paired-chain data the features that could be detected were limited. Correlated functional status among segregating V segments might be attributable to linkage disequilibrium, but an unknown experimental factor could not be ruled out. In the study, around 160 TCR beta chains were listed as associated with cytomegalovirus. Some IMGT-functional V segments, including TRBV6-2 and TRBV6-3, could not be distinguished by the 87-base-pair reads and were therefore excluded. Across donors, most TCR sequences were observed very rarely, whereas some public TCRs were present in many individuals. A later analysis reported that several top co-occurrence clusters appeared linked to parvovirus B19, influenza, CMV and Epstein-Barr virus. When HLA alleles, especially DR and DQ, strongly co-occurred, attributing TCR associations to individual alleles was difficult. According to a later analysis, TCR association rates differed among HLA loci, with DRB1 alleles showing the most associated TCRs and HLA-C alleles showing the fewest. Most CMV-associated TCR beta chains appeared to be HLA-restricted in a later analysis, and the HLA associations seemed to be driven largely by CMV exposure.

Spanning cysteine to phenylalanine, the CDR3 consists of 15 amino acids. Only CDR3 DNA is held: 45 bases, read in frame from base 1. Between the V and J ends, shortened by 1 base and 0 bases respectively, the junction contains 9 bases. The germline V gene provides CDR1 SGHDN and CDR2 FVKESK. The library was generated by the immunoSEQ multiplex PCR assay. For the multiplex PCR, a mixture combining 60 forward primers for TCR Vbeta segments and 13 reverse primers for TCR Jbeta segments was used. Amplification of the CDR3 region of rearranged TCR beta genes was performed with a multiplex PCR assay on genomic DNA. On the Illumina HiSeq System, the amplified TCR beta libraries were sequenced as 87-base-pair reads. The source study handled its data this way. Across the 500 to 700 repertoires, a later analysis counted roughly 77 million unique TCR beta chains, 8.5 million to 12 million of which were shared by at least two donors. Raw reads were error-corrected and collapsed into unique sequences by a nearest-neighbor algorithm in which closely related sequences were merged to remove PCR and sequencing errors. To assign V, D and J gene segments, CDR3 sequences were aligned to IMGT reference sequences. For a sequence to be retained, a match of at least six nucleotides to both a V gene segment and a J gene segment was required. Rearrangements were classified as productive when the CDR3 lacked stop codons and remained in frame with V and J, and all other rearrangements were classified as non-productive. Following IMGT convention, CDR3 was defined as the stretch from the second conserved V-encoded cysteine up to the conserved J-encoded phenylalanine. The earlier analysis of fewer than 700 of the donors excluded sequences that lacked an unambiguous match to a single V gene segment. In an earlier analysis of a few hundred of the donors, a V segment was called functional when productive rearrangements were above 56.7%, and segregating when the standard deviation between donors exceeded 5%. A statistical classification framework was developed to diagnose cytomegalovirus status using the catalog of TCR beta chain sequences. V and J gene assignment, in a later analysis, came from comparing TCR nucleotide sequences with IMGT/GENE-DB human TR gene sequences. The TCRdist pipeline was used in a later analysis to assign CDR3 sequences and most-parsimonious VDJ recombination scenarios. A later analysis defined each TCR beta chain by its CDR3 amino acid sequence plus V-gene family, and excluded reads lacking a unique V-gene family. In a later analysis, 450 to 600 highly shared, low-generation-probability nucleotide sequences were removed to address suspected cross-contamination and a sequencing artifact. In a later analysis, a clonal expansion index was calculated for each public chain from normalized within-repertoire ranks of inferred template counts. In a later analysis, generation probabilities were computed using a VDJ recombination model fitted to out-of-frame rearrangements, and the results were checked against IGoR. A later analysis scored TCR-TCR, TCR-HLA and TCR-CMV co-occurrence with hypergeometric tests, applying a repertoire-size bias correction to TCR pairs. False discovery rates were estimated in a later analysis by permuting HLA or CMV assignments 20 times. In a later analysis, co-occurring TCRs were grouped using DBSCAN, with TCRdist sequence similarity added in when clustering inside HLA-allele-positive subsets. Repertoires with fewer than 30,000 or more than 120,000 public chains, plus five repertoires with anomalous nucleotide sharing, were excluded from co-occurrence clustering. The source is immuneACCESS, and TCRdb retained only in-frame sequences with V and J called. Part of the clones is not carried over; for the studies checked, unresolved V genes explain less than half of this, and the remainder is unexplained. V and J calls and clone size are those listed in that table; D and trimming were worked out from the DNA. This sample comprises about 140,000 clones, 75% to 80% of them detected only once. The top ten clonotypes cover 4.5% to 6% of the sample.

The cohort consisted of more than 650 healthy bone marrow donors. All cohort members were sampled while nominally healthy, although unrecorded immune exposures were likely present. The donor was CMV seronegative and was included in the group of a few hundred seronegative cohort members. A peripheral blood sample was collected from each donor, and TCR beta sequencing was performed on peripheral blood mononuclear cells. The Qiagen DNeasy Blood Extraction Kit was used to extract genomic DNA from the blood cell samples. As for this clone: Its antigen is still unknown. No qualities accompany the bases; no much larger clone lies one base away.

The source material was PBMCs. The sequence links TRBV14 to TRBJ1-2; TRBD1 is a weak D gene call, 5 bases matching. The origin of this receptor is a woman aged 45 to 65 in good health and CMV-seronegative. CDR3 sequence: CASSQGGLTNYGYTF. The nucleotide sequence is TGTGCCAGCAGCCAAGGGGGACTGACTAACTATGGCTACACCTTC.